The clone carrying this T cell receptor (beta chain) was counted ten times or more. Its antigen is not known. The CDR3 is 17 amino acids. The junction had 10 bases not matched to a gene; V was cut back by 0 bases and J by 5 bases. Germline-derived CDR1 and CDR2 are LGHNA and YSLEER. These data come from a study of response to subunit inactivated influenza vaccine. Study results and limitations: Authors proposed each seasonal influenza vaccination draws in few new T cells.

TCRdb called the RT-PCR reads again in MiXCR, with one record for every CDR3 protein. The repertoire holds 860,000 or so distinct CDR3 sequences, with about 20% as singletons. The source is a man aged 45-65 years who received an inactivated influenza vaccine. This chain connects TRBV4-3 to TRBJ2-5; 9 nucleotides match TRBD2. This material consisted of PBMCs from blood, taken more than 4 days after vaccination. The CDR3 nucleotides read TGCGCCAGCAGCCAAGATTGGCTAGCGGGGTCTAAGGAGACCCAGTACTTC. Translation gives CASSQDWLAGSKETQYF.